The 30 T cell receptor beta chains listed next were all sequenced from one sample in a study of regulatory T cells in long-lasting Graves disease. TCR beta libraries were built with iRepertoire HTBI primers and Arm-PCR of CDR3 regions. MiXCR, run by TCRdb on the multiplex PCR reads, gives a single entry per CDR3 protein. Counted here are under 350,000 distinct CDR3 sequences, 22% occurring once; the ten biggest clones make up about 61%. Time point given: persistent/refractory GD, antithyroid drugs over 5 years with positive TRAb. Extracted PBMC RNA gave rise to the TCR library. The source material was peripheral blood mononuclear cells (PBMCs), sampled when the disease was refractory, from a patient treated with antithyroid drugs. These receptors all come from a female donor with Graves disease.

This clonotype was detected ten times or more. This chain links TRBV20-1 with TRBJ2-7; possible D gene TRBD2, 6 bases. The V and J ends lost 7 bases and 3 bases respectively, with 16 bases between them. The germline V gene has CDR1 DFQATT and CDR2 SNEGSKA (reference sequence). This CDR3 is built from 13 residues. The DNA of the CDR3 is TGCAGTGGCGAACTAGCTTCCAGCTACGAGCAGTACTTC. Its protein is CSGELASSYEQYF.

This clonotype appeared many times. V gene TRBV28 combines with J gene TRBJ2-7; TRBD2 might be the D (6 bases). V was shortened by 6 bases and J by 2 bases, with 8 bases between the two germline ends. Germline V lookup: CDR1 MDHEN, CDR2 SYDVKM. The CDR3 extends over 12 amino acids. CDR3 region: CASREGPYEQYF. DNA of the CDR3: TGTGCCAGCAGGGAGGGGCCCTACGAGCAGTACTTC.

The genes are TRBV30 and TRBJ2-3, with D uncertain. CDR3 size: 14 residues. The V gene lost 1 base and the J gene lost 9 bases, with 17 bases spanning the gap. Looked up from germline, CDR1 is GTSNPN and CDR2 is SVGIG (reference sequence). The CDR3 DNA follows: TGTGCCTGGAGTGGGGTGTTTGGCCCTCTGACGCAGTATTTT. Translating gives CAWSGVFGPLTQYF.

Note on this clonotype: This sequence may be a read error, since a much larger clone differs from it by one base. The chain is built from TRBV20-1 and TRBJ2-7; perhaps TRBD2 as D (5 bases). This CDR3 has 14 amino acids. V lost 4 bases, J lost 4 bases, and 17 bases lay in between. Germline lookup yields CDR1 DFQATT and CDR2 SNEGSKA (reference sequence). The CDR3 DNA reads as TGCAGTGCTAATGTGGCTCCAGGCGGGTACGAGCAGTACTTC. Translation: CSANVAPGGYEQYF.

This clonotype has more than one count but fewer than ten. V and J are TRBV15 and TRBJ2-5; D possibly uses TRBD1 or TRBD2 (6 bases each). The V gene's germline CDR1 is LNHNV and CDR2 YYDKDF (reference sequence). V was shortened by 3 bases and J by 5 bases, with 13 bases between the two germline ends. The CDR3 has 14 residues. The CDR3 here is CATSSTGGRETQYF. In DNA, the CDR3 is TGTGCCACCAGCAGTACCGGGGGCCGCGAGACCCAGTACTTC.

This clonotype has just a few counts. V and J are TRBV27 and TRBJ1-4, with D hard to call. The CDR3 runs to 13 residues. Germline lookup yields CDR1 MNHEY and CDR2 SMNVEV (reference sequence). V gave up 10 bases and J gave up 7 bases, with 16 bases separating them. The CDR3 DNA reads as TGTGCCACCGCGGACGGAGGGTTTGAAAAACTGTTTTTT. Residues: CATADGGFEKLFF.

The CDR3 DNA is TGTGCCAGCAGTTTGGGGGTATCCACCTCTGGAAACACCATATATTTT. Amino acids: CASSLGVSTSGNTIYF. This rearrangement joins TRBV28 to TRBJ1-3; weak D call: TRBD1 (5 bases). Germline CDR1 MDHEN, CDR2 SYDVKM. The V and J ends lost 3 bases and 0 bases respectively, with 12 bases between them. There are 16 residues in the CDR3.

The chain combines TRBV7-2 with TRBJ2-3, with TRBD1 matching over 9 bases. The CDR3 is 14 amino acids. CDR1 is SGHTA, CDR2 FQGNSA, per germline. V was pared by 6 bases and J by 5 bases, with 6 bases of the junction left unmatched. CDR3 sequence reads: CASSRTGVGDTQYF. The CDR3 coding sequence is TGTGCCAGCAGTCGGACAGGGGTTGGAGATACGCAGTATTTT.

Ten or more counts support this clonotype. The rearrangement uses TRBV28 and TRBJ2-7; 10 bases agree with TRBD1. Germline CDR1 MDHEN, CDR2 SYDVKM. This CDR3 spans 15 amino acids. J was trimmed by 5 bases and V by 1 base; bases with no gene match: 5. The CDR3 region is CASSLSTGGFDEQYF. The CDR3 DNA follows: TGTGCCAGCAGTTTATCGACAGGGGGCTTCGACGAGCAGTACTTC.

Only a few counts were recorded for this clonotype. This chain links TRBV19 with TRBJ2-5, with 8 bases identical to TRBD2. Germline V gives CDR1 LNHDA, CDR2 SQIVND (reference sequence). Trimming took 6 bases from V and 2 from J; bases not matched to a gene: 8. This CDR3 spans 15 amino acids. The CDR3 region is CASSRGTRGQETQYF. The CDR3 nucleotides read TGTGCCAGTAGCCGCGGGACTAGAGGACAAGAGACCCAGTACTTC.

The J gene is TRBJ2-2, the V gene TRBV3-1; D is uncertain. The germline CDR1 and CDR2 sequences are LGHDT and YNNKEL (reference sequence). V was shortened by 1 base and J by 1 base, with 13 bases between the two germline ends. The CDR3 is 17 residues long. CDR3 region: CASSQGGRLWNTGELFF. The DNA of the CDR3 is TGTGCCAGCAGCCAAGGAGGCCGTCTCTGGAACACCGGGGAGCTGTTTTTT.

J is TRBJ1-5 and V is TRBV6-1; D not resolved. The V gene lost 7 bases and the J gene lost 9 bases, with 4 bases spanning the gap. The CDR3 covers 9 residues. In germline, CDR1 is MNHNS, CDR2 SASEGT. CDR3 region: CASILPQHF. CDR3 nucleotide sequence: TGTGCCAGCATCCTGCCCCAGCATTTT.

This clonotype was picked up many times. The V and J genes are TRBV28 and TRBJ2-7; D not resolved. Germline lookup yields CDR1 MDHEN and CDR2 SYDVKM. The V end was cut by 8 bases, the J end by 4 bases, with 15 bases between. This CDR3 is built from 13 residues. CDR3 bases: TGTGCCAGCTTTTCCCGACTTACGTACGAGCAGTACTTC. This sequence encodes CASFSRLTYEQYF.

This clonotype occurred many times. J is TRBJ2-5 and V is TRBV20-1; D gene unclear. The germline V and J ends were trimmed by 6 bases and 2 bases, with 7 bases remaining between them. The germline gives CDR1 DFQATT, CDR2 SNEGSKA (reference sequence). This CDR3 is 11 amino acids long. In nucleotides, the CDR3 is TGCAGTGCCTTGCTACAAGAGACCCAGTACTTC. Protein: CSALLQETQYF.

With respect to this clonotype: A much larger clone lies one base from this, so it may be a read error. V usage is TRBV5-1 and J usage is TRBJ1-4; no clear D gene. The CDR3 has 15 amino acids. Germline V CDR1 and CDR2: SGHRS, YFSETQ. V lost 2 bases and J lost 0, with 8 bases in between. CDR3 region: CASSLGTSTNEKLFF. DNA of the CDR3: TGCGCCAGCAGCTTAGGAACTTCAACTAATGAAAAACTGTTTTTT. The complete variable domain, with remaining parts taken from reference TRBV5-1 and TRBJ1-4, reads KAGVTQTPRYLIKTRGQQVTLSCSPISGHRSVSWYQQTPGQGLQFLFEYFSETQRNKGNFPGRFSGRQFSNSRSEMNVSTLELGDSALYLCASSLGTSTNEKLFFGSGTQLSVL.

Regarding this clonotype: This may be a read error: a much more frequent sequence differs by one nucleotide. The chain couples TRBV9 to TRBJ2-4; D remains ambiguous. The CDR3 has 14 amino acids. Per germline, CDR1 SGDLS and CDR2 YYNGEE. This CDR3 is CAGSPPGAKNIQYF. For the CDR3, the DNA is TGTGCCGGCAGCCCGCCGGGAGCCAAAAACATTCAGTACTTC.

There are many counts of this clonotype. The junction differs from germline at one of its ends, possibly a read error. V usage is TRBV6-1 and J usage is TRBJ1-2; D gene ambiguous. Germline V gene lookup returns CDR1 MNHNS and CDR2 SASEGT. The CDR3 is made up of 11 amino acids. The CDR3 DNA is TGTGCCAGCAGTGCCCTACTCAACCCCCTCTTC. This encodes CASSALLNPLF.

This clonotype was picked up a small number of times. This chain uses TRBV10-3 with TRBJ2-5, with D maybe TRBD1 (5 bases). The CDR3 is 12 amino acids. Between the trimmed V and J ends, which lost 8 bases and 1 base, there was a span of 8 bases. Germline-derived CDR1 and CDR2 are ENHRY and SYGVKD. The DNA of the CDR3 is TGTGCCATCGGAGACAGCCAAGAGACCCAGTACTTC. Translation gives CAIGDSQETQYF.

Comment on this clonotype: Given a much more abundant clone one base away, this may be a read error. The rearrangement links TRBV28 to TRBJ2-5; maybe TRBD2 (7 bases). The CDR3 spans 14 residues. Germline V gives CDR1 MDHEN, CDR2 SYDVKM. The V end lost 5 bases, the J end lost 5 bases, and 15 bases lay between the germline ends. In nucleotides, the CDR3 is TGTGCCAGCAGTGGGGGGCGGGAGCCGGAGACCCAGTACTTC. Its protein product is CASSGGREPETQYF.

In the case of this clonotype: This may be a read error, as it is one base from a much larger clone. The conserved closing phenylalanine or tryptophan is absent in this CDR3, likely reflecting a read error. The chain recombines TRBV6-2 or TRBV6-3 with TRBJ2-5, with 9 bases identical to TRBD1. V was clipped by 7 bases and J by 7 bases; unmatched bases: 13. The CDR3 loop spans 15 amino acids. CDR1 and CDR2 (germline): MNHEY, SVGEGT. The CDR3 coding sequence is TGTGCCAGCACTCCCACTAGACAGGGGGTGGGGACCCAGTACTCC. Its translation is CASTPTRQGVGTQYS.

This clonotype has just a few counts. The chain couples TRBV10-3 to TRBJ1-5; the D gene is possibly TRBD1 (5 bases). The CDR3 loop spans 13 amino acids. Trimming removed 0 bases from V and 9 bases from J, with 9 bases in between. Germline V gene lookup returns CDR1 ENHRY and CDR2 SYGVKD. CDR3: CAISESSGRPQHF. Here the CDR3 DNA reads TGTGCCATCAGTGAGTCTTCAGGGAGGCCCCAGCATTTT.

On this clonotype: Possible read error: a much larger clone is one base away. The V call is TRBV3-1, the J call TRBJ1-5; D is uncertain. This CDR3 region has 13 residues. Trimming stripped 1 base from V and 3 bases from J, with 4 bases between. The germline V gene encodes CDR1 LGHDT and CDR2 YNNKEL (reference sequence). CDR3 DNA sequence: TGTGCCAGCAGCCAAGTCCTCAATCAGCCCCAGCATTTT. The encoded protein is CASSQVLNQPQHF.

J is TRBJ2-2 and V is TRBV10-3; D possibly corresponds to TRBD1 (6 bases). Germline lookup yields CDR1 ENHRY and CDR2 SYGVKD. The CDR3 totals 15 residues. Deletions cut 3 bases from V and 4 bases from J, with 12 bases between. CDR3 sequence: CAISEAQGTTGELFF. The CDR3 DNA follows: TGTGCCATCAGTGAAGCACAGGGTACCACCGGGGAGCTGTTTTTT.

This clonotype has ten or more counts. The rearrangement uses TRBV10-3 and TRBJ2-7; 11 bases line up with TRBD1. The CDR3 is 17 amino acids. From germline, CDR1 is ENHRY and CDR2 SYGVKD. After removal of 0 bases from V and 2 bases from J, the junction contained 6 bases not matched to a gene. Written as DNA, the CDR3 is TGTGCCATCAGTGAGTCGGGACAGGGGGTCCCCCCCTACGAGCAGTACTTC. It codes for CAISESGQGVPPYEQYF.

This clonotype showed up just a few times. The chain employs TRBV7-6 and TRBJ2-7; 12 nucleotides match TRBD2. This CDR3 region has 18 residues. The germline CDR1 and CDR2 sequences are SGHVS and FNYEAQ. Trimming removed 1 base from V and 5 bases from J; junction bases left unmatched: 12. CDR3 DNA: TGTGCCAGCAGCTTAGGACTAGCGGGAGATCCCGCTCGAAACGAGCAGTACTTC. Amino acid sequence: CASSLGLAGDPARNEQYF.

This clonotype was recorded at least ten times. The chain is built from TRBV12-3 or TRBV12-4 and TRBJ1-4; TRBD1 matches 7 bases. Unmatched junction bases numbered 8, after V lost 5 bases and J lost 8 bases. This CDR3 has 14 residues. The CDR3 nucleotides read TGTGCCAGCAGTACTGGACAGGCACGAGAAAAACTGTTTTTT. It is translated as CASSTGQAREKLFF.

This chain joins TRBV3-1 and TRBJ2-1, with 7 positions matching TRBD2. Trimming took 0 bases from V and 6 from J; bases not matched to a gene: 5. The CDR3 sequence is 15 residues long. Germline V lookup: CDR1 LGHDT, CDR2 YNNKEL (reference sequence). The DNA for the CDR3 is TGTGCCAGCAGCCAAGACGTTGGCGGGGGCAATGAGCAGTTCTTC. It specifies CASSQDVGGGNEQFF.

The sample holds many counts of this clonotype. The genes are TRBV28 and TRBJ2-7; 7 bases are shared with TRBD2. CDR3 length: 14 residues. V lost 3 bases and J lost 0; bases outside the gene matches: 2. Germline V CDR1 and CDR2: MDHEN, SYDVKM. DNA for the CDR3: TGTGCCAGCAGTTTGCGGGAGTTCTCCTACGAGCAGTACTTC. Its translation is CASSLREFSYEQYF.

The rearrangement joins TRBV7-8 to TRBJ2-2; no clear D. CDR3 length equals 14 residues. V lost 4 bases and J lost 6, with 12 bases in between. Looked up from germline, CDR1 is SGHVS and CDR2 is FQNEAQ. The CDR3 DNA reads as TGTGCCAGCAGCTACAATTTCGGAGCCGGGGAGCTGTTTTTT. Translating gives CASSYNFGAGELFF. The whole variable domain, remainder taken from reference TRBV7-8 and TRBJ2-2, is GAGVSQSPRYKVAKRGQDVALRCDPISGHVSLFWYQQALGQGPEFLTYFQNEAQLDKSGLPSDRFFAERPEGSVSTLKIQRTQQEDSAVYLCASSYNFGAGELFFGEGSRLTVL.

In its sample, this clonotype was seen many times. This rearrangement joins TRBV12-3 or TRBV12-4 to TRBJ1-5; tentatively, D is TRBD1 (5 bases). V shed 0 bases and J shed 7 bases, with 10 bases lying between them. This CDR3 has 14 residues. DNA for the CDR3: TGTGCCAGCAGTTTAGCGCTCGCAGGGCAGCCCCAGCATTTT. Protein product: CASSLALAGQPQHF.